These 10 T cell receptor beta chains came from one sample sequenced in a study of T-cell reconstitution after alpha-beta-depleted transplantation in children. The library targeted TCRbeta and was prepared with unique molecular identifiers. Each CDR3 protein is one row after TCRdb ran MiXCR on the PCR reads. The sample carries just under 550,000 distinct CDR3 sequences, 18% recorded once. Material: PBMCs from the stem cell graft donor, obtained from the stem cell graft. The receptors derive from a human donor who donated a stem cell graft to a child with acute lymphoblastic leukemia.

CDR3 region: CASSVADPNTEAFF. The CDR3 DNA is TGTGCCAGCAGCGTAGCGGACCCGAACACTGAAGCTTTCTTT. This sequence joins TRBV9 and TRBJ1-1; D gene unclear. The V and J ends lost 0 bases and 1 base respectively, with 7 bases between them. The length of the CDR3 is 14 residues. Germline V gene sequence: CDR1 SGDLS, CDR2 YYNGEE.

V usage is TRBV20-1 and J usage is TRBJ2-2; D not resolved. Trimming left V 1 base short and J 4 bases short, with 16 bases between. The CDR3 is 16 residues long. Germline assignment: CDR1 DFQATT and CDR2 SNEGSKA (reference sequence). The CDR3 region is CSARAAPKRSTGELFF. DNA of the CDR3: TGCAGTGCTAGAGCGGCACCAAAGAGGTCCACCGGGGAGCTGTTTTTT.

The genes are TRBV18 and TRBJ2-2; possibly TRBD1 for D (6 bases). CDR1 KGHSH and CDR2 LQKENI come from the germline V gene. This CDR3 is built from 16 residues. Trimming removed 1 base from V and 0 bases from J, with 9 bases in between. CDR3 amino acids: CASSPRGPANTGELFF. The CDR3 region has the DNA TGTGCCAGCTCACCACGGGGGCCGGCGAACACCGGGGAGCTGTTTTTT.

This clonotype was counted a few times. The rearrangement joins TRBV7-6 to TRBJ2-2; TRBD2 matches 7 bases. V was pared by 2 bases and J by 5 bases, with 5 bases of the junction left unmatched. The CDR3 is made up of 15 amino acids. Looked up from germline, CDR1 is SGHVS and CDR2 is FNYEAQ. This CDR3 reads CASSLYGRPTGELFF. In DNA form, the CDR3 reads TGTGCCAGCAGCTTATACGGGAGGCCTACCGGGGAGCTGTTTTTT.

There are a few counts of this clonotype. This chain uses TRBV7-2 with TRBJ1-6; D remains ambiguous. The CDR3 runs 13 residues. The V gene's germline CDR1 is SGHTA and CDR2 FQGNSA. Trimming took off 2 bases at V and 9 bases at J, with 8 bases between the two ends. The CDR3 sequence: CASSLSLGSPLHF. The CDR3 DNA is TGTGCCAGCAGCTTAAGTCTGGGTTCACCCCTCCACTTT. The whole variable domain, filled in from reference TRBV7-2 and TRBJ1-6, reads GAGVSQSPSNKVTEKGKDVELRCDPISGHTALYWYRQSLGQGLEFLIYFQGNSAPDKSGLPSDRFSAERTGGSVSTLTIQRTQQEDSAVYLCASSLSLGSPLHFGNGTRLTVT.

This sequence joins TRBV7-9 and TRBJ1-2; possible D gene TRBD1, 5 bases. Trimming left V 4 bases short and J 6 bases short, with 15 bases between. The CDR3 runs to 14 residues. Germline V gives CDR1 SEHNR, CDR2 FQNEAQ (reference sequence). CDR3 in amino acids: CASSSTQGVNGYTF. CDR3 DNA: TGTGCCAGCAGCTCTACTCAGGGAGTCAATGGCTACACCTTC.

The chain has TRBV20-1 and TRBJ2-3; 8 positions match TRBD2. Trimming took 3 bases from V and 2 from J; bases not matched to a gene: 4. Germline assignment: CDR1 DFQATT and CDR2 SNEGSKA (reference sequence). The CDR3 spans 14 residues. The CDR3 is CSARGSGITDTQYF. Written as DNA, the CDR3 is TGCAGTGCTAGGGGTAGCGGGATCACAGATACGCAGTATTTT.

This clonotype occurred a few times. J is TRBJ1-4 and V is TRBV29-1; D not resolved. The CDR3 is made up of 12 amino acids. Germline lookup yields CDR1 SQVTM and CDR2 ANQGSEA. V lost 5 bases, J lost 6 bases, and 10 bases lay in between. CDR3 DNA: TGCAGCGTTCTGGCAGGCTATGAAAAACTGTTTTTT. This sequence encodes CSVLAGYEKLFF.

Only a few counts were recorded for this clonotype. The chain combines TRBV4-1 with TRBJ2-7; 9 nucleotides match TRBD2. CDR1 is MGHRA, CDR2 YSYEKL, per germline. The trim removed 1 base at V and 3 bases at J, leaving 13 bases unmatched. This CDR3 region has 18 residues. The chain's CDR3 is CASSQVGLAGNYHYEQYF. DNA for the CDR3: TGCGCCAGCAGCCAAGTCGGGCTAGCGGGAAACTACCACTACGAGCAGTACTTC.

The J gene is TRBJ1-6, the V gene TRBV27, with 7 bases fitting TRBD1. CDR1 MNHEY and CDR2 SMNVEV come from the germline V gene (reference sequence). The ends lost 4 bases at V and 10 bases at J; junction bases unmatched: 10. The CDR3 totals 15 residues. The CDR3 nucleotides read TGTGCCAGCAGTTCCATGACAGGGTCGGGATCACCCCTCCACTTT. Amino acids: CASSSMTGSGSPLHF.